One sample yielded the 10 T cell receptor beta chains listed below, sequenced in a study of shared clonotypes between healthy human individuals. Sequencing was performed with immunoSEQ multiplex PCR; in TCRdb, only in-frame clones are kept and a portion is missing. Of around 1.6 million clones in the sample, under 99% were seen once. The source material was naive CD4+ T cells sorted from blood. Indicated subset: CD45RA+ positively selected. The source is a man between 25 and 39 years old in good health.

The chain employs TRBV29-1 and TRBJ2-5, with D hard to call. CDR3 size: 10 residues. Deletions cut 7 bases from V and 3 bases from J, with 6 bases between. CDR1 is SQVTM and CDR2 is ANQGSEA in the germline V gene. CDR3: CSAQEETQYF. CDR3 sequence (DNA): TGCAGCGCTCAGGAAGAGACCCAGTACTTC.

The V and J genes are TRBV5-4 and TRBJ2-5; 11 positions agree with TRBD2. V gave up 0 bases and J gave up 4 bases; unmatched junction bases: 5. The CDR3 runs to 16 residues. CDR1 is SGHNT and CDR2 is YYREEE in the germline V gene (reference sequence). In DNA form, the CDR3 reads TGTGCCAGCAGCTTGGTTTTAGCGGGAGGGTTAGAGACCCAGTACTTC. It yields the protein CASSLVLAGGLETQYF.

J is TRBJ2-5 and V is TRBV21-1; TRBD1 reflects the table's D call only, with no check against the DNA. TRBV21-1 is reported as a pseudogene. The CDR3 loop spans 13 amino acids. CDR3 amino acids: CASNGTPQETQYF. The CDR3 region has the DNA TGTGCCAGCAACGGGACACCGCAAGAGACCCAGTACTTC.

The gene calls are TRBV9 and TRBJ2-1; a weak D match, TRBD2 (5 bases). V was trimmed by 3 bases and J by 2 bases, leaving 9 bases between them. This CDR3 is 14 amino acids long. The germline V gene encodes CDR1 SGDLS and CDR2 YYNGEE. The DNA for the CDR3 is TGTGCCAGCAGCGGGAGGAGCACCTACAATGAGCAGTTCTTC. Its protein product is CASSGRSTYNEQFF.

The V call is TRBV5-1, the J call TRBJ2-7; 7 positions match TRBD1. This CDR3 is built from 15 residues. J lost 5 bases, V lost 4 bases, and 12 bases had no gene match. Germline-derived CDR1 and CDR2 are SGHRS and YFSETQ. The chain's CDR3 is CASSVTGEPGDEQYF. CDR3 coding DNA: TGCGCCAGCAGCGTTACAGGGGAACCTGGGGACGAGCAGTACTTC.

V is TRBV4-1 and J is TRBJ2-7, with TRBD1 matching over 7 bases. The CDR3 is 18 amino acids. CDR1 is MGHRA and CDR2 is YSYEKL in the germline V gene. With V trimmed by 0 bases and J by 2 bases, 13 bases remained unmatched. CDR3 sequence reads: CASSQDDRVLLGAYEQYF. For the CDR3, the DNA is TGCGCCAGCAGCCAAGATGACAGGGTCCTACTCGGGGCCTACGAGCAGTACTTC.

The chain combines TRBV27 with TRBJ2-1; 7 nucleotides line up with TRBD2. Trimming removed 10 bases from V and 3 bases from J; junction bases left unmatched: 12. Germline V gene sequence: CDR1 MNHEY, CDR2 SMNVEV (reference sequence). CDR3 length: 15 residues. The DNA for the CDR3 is TGTGCCACCCTAGGCGGGGGAAGGATCTACAATGAGCAGTTCTTC. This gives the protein CATLGGGRIYNEQFF.

CDR3 loop: CASSVEGGKETQYF. For the CDR3, the DNA is TGTGCCAGCAGCGTAGAGGGCGGTAAAGAGACCCAGTACTTC. The V and J genes are TRBV9 and TRBJ2-5; D remains ambiguous. Trimming took 0 bases from V and 3 from J, leaving 9 bases between them. The CDR3 contains 14 residues. Germline V gene sequence: CDR1 SGDLS, CDR2 YYNGEE.

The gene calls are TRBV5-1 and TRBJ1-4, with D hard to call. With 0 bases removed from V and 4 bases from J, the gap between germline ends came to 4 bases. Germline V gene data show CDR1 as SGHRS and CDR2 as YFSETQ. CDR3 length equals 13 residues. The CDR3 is CASSLAINEKLFF. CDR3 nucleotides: TGCGCCAGCAGCTTGGCCATTAATGAAAAACTGTTTTTT.

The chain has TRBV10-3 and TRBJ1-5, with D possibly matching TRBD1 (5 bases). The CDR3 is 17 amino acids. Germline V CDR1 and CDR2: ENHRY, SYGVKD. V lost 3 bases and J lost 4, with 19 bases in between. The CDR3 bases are TGTGCCATCAGTGACAGGTCGGGTTTGGACAAAAATCAGCCCCAGCATTTT. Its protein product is CAISDRSGLDKNQPQHF.